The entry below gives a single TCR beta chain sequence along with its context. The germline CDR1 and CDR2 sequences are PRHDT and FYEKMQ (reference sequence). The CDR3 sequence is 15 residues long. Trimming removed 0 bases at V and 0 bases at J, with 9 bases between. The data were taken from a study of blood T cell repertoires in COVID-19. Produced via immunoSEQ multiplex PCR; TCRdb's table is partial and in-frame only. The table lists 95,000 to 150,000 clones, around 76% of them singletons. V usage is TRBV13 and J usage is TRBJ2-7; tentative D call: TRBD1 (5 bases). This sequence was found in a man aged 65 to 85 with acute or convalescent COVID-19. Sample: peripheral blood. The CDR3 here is CASSLGDQGSYEQYF. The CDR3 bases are TGTGCCAGCAGCTTAGGGGATCAGGGCTCCTACGAGCAGTACTTC.